This TCR beta chain was observed in a study of blood T cell repertoires in COVID-19. On the study more broadly: The origin of the acute and convalescent COVID-19 samples was the United States, Italy and Spain. PBMCs, B-cell-depleted T cells, or T cells provided the cDNA or gDNA that made up the material.

In the authors' methods: Scientists estimated how many nucleated cells there were by amplifying reference gene primers. Here immunoSEQ multiplex PCR was the method, and the copy in TCRdb shows in-frame clones only, minus some. Clone size and the V and J calls come from that table; the DNA yielded D and trimming. Among some 380,000 clones listed, 90% were seen once. The sample was peripheral blood. This TCR was sampled from a man aged 18 to 30 with active or convalescent COVID-19.

CDR3 in amino acids: CASSYLEGSGPLHF. CDR3 bases: TGTGCCAGCAGTTACTTGGAGGGTTCGGGTCCCCTCCACTTT. The genes are TRBV6-5 and TRBJ1-6; D is uncertain. The CDR3 has 14 amino acids. Per germline, CDR1 MNHEY and CDR2 SVGAGI. Trimming left V 1 base short and J 13 bases short, with 14 bases between.